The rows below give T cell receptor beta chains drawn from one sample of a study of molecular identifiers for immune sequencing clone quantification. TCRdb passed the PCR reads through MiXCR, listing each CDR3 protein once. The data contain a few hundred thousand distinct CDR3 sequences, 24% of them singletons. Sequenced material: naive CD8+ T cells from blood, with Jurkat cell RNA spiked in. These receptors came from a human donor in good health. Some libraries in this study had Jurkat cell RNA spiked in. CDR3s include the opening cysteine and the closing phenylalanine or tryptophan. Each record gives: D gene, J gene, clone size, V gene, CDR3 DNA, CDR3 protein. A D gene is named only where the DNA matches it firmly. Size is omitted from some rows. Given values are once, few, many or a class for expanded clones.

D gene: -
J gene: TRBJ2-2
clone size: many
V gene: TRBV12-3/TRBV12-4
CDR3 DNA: TGTGCCAGCAGTCTTATTCTCACCGGGGAGCTGTTTTTT
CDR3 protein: CASSLILTGELFF

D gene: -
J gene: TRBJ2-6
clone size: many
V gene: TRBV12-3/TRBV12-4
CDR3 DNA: TGTGCCAGCAGTTTCTTATCTCTTGCAGCCCCCTCTGGGGCCAACGTCCTGACTTTC
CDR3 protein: CASSFLSLAAPSGANVLTF

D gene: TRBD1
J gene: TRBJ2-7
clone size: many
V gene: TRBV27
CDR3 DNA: TGTGCCAGCAGTTTATTGGACAGGCTGGGCTACGAGCAGTACTTC
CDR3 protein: CASSLLDRLGYEQYF

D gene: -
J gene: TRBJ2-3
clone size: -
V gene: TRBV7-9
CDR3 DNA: TGTGCCAGCAGCTCAGCAGAAAGCGGAGACACAGATACGCAGTATTTT
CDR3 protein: CASSSAESGDTDTQYF

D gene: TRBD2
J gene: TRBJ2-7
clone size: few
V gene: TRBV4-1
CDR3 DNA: TGCGCCAGCAGCCAAGATATGAGGGGACCGGGACTAGGAGCCTACGAGCAGTACTTC
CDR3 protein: CASSQDMRGPGLGAYEQYF

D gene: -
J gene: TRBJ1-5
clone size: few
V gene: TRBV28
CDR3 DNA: TGTGCCAGCAGTCCTTTGATCACGATGAAGCCCCAGCATTTT
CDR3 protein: CASSPLITMKPQHF

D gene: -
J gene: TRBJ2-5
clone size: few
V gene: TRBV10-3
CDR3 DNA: TGTGCCATCAGTGATGGGGGCTCTCAAGAGACCCAGTACTTC
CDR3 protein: CAISDGGSQETQYF

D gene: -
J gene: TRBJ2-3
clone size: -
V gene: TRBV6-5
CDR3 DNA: TGTGCCAGCAGTTACGGCCTGGAGATGGCGGGGCGCACAGATACGCAGTATTTT
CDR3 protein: CASSYGLEMAGRTDTQYF

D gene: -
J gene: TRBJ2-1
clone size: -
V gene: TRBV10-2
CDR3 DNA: TGCGCCAGCAGGGAAGCCGGGGAGCAGTTCTTC
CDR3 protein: CASREAGEQFF

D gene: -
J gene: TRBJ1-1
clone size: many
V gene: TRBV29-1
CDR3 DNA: TGCAGCGTTGAAACCATGAACACTGAAGCTTTCTTT
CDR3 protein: CSVETMNTEAFF

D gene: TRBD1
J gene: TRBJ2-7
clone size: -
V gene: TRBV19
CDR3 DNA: TGTGCCAGTAAGGGGGCAGGGGGTTCCTACGAGCAGTACTTC
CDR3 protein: CASKGAGGSYEQYF

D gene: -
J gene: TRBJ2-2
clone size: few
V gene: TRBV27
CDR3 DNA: TGTGCCAGCAGTTTATATCCGGGGGCGAACACCGGGGAGCTGTTTTTT
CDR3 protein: CASSLYPGANTGELFF

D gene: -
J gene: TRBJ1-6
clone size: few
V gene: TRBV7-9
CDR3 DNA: TGTGCCAGCAGCTCCATCACACCGAGCTCCTATAATTCACCCCTCCACTTT
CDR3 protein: CASSSITPSSYNSPLHF

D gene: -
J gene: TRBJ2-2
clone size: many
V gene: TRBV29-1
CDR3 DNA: TGCAGCGTTGAGCCGGGGACGGCGAACACCGGGGAGCTGTTTTTT
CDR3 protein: CSVEPGTANTGELFF

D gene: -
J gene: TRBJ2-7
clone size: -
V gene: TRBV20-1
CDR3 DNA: TGCAGTGCTATCGAAACAGGGCCCACCTACGAGCAGTACTTC
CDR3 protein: CSAIETGPTYEQYF

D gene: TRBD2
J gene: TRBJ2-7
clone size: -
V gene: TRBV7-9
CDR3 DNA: TGTGCCAGCAGCTCTACTAGCGCCAATCCCCCAATCCTAAGCTACGAGCGGTACTTC
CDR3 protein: CASSSTSANPPILSYERYF

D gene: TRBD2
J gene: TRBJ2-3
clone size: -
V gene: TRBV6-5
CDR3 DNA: TGTGCCAGCAGGTCACCCACGACTAGCGGGGGGCCCCCCACTCATACGCAGTATTTT
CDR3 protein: CASRSPTTSGGPPTHTQYF

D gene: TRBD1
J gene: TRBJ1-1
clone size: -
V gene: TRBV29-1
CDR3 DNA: TGCAGCGCCGACAGGGGCTGGAACACTGAAGCTTTCTTT
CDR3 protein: CSADRGWNTEAFF